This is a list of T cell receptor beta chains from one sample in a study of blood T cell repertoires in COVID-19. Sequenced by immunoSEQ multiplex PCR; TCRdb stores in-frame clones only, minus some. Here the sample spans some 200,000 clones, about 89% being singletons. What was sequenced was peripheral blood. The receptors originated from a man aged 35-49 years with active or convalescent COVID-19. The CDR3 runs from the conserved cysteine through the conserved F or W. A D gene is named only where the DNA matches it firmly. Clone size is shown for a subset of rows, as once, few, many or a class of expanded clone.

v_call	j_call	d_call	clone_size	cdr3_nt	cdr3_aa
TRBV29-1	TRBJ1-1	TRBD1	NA	TGCAGCGCTGGGACAGGGTCCGACACTGAAGCTTTCTTT	CSAGTGSDTEAFF
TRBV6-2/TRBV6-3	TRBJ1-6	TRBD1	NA	TGTGCCAGCAGTTACTCGACAGGGGGGCATTCACCCCTCCACTTT	CASSYSTGGHSPLHF
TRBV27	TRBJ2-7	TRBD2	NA	TGTGCCAGCAGTTTATTTAGCGGGAGCTCCTACGAGCAGTACTTC	CASSLFSGSSYEQYF
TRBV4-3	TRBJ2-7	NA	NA	TGCGCCAGCAGCCAAGTCAGGGGTCGATCCGCCGAGCAGTACTTC	CASSQVRGRSAEQYF
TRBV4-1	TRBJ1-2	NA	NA	TGCGCCAGCAGCCAGGAACTTATGAGAGGCAGCTATGGCTACACCTTC	CASSQELMRGSYGYTF
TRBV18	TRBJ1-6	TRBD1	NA	TGTGCCAGCTCACTTGGACAGGGGAACAATTCACCCCTCCACTTT	CASSLGQGNNSPLHF
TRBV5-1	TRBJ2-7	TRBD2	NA	TGCGCCAGCAGCGTCCCGGGGGGGGACGAGCAGTACTTC	CASSVPGGDEQYF
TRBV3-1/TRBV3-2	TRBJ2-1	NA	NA	TGTGCCAGCAGTCCTAGGGGGAGAGGAACGAACAATGAGCAGTTCTTC	CASSPRGRGTNNEQFF
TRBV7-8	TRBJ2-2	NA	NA	TGTGCCAGCAGCGCCTACAGGGTCGGCGGGGAGCTGTTTTTT	CASSAYRVGGELFF
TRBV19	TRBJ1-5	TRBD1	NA	TGTGCCAGTAGGGCCAGGGGGAGAGGAGATCAGCCCCAGCATTTT	CASRARGRGDQPQHF
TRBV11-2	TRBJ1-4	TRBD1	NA	TGTGCCAGCAGCCGTACCGGGACAGCGTCTAATGAAAAACTGTTTTTT	CASSRTGTASNEKLFF
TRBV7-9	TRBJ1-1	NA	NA	TGTGCCAGCAGCTCGCAGACGGACATGAACACTGAAGCTTTCTTT	CASSSQTDMNTEAFF
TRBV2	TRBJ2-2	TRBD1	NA	TGTGCCAGCAGTCCCGGACAGGGGGCTCGAGGGGAGCTGTTTTTT	CASSPGQGARGELFF
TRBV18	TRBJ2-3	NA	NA	TGTGCCAGCTCACGAGACACAGATACGCAGTATTTT	CASSRDTDTQYF
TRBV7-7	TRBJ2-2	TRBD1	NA	TGTGCTAGCAGCCCGCTTAGGACAGGGTCAACCGGGGAGCTGTTTTTT	CASSPLRTGSTGELFF
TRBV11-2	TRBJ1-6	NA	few	TGTGCCAGCAGCCACGACAGGTGGTATGGCGATTCACCCCTCCACTTT	CASSHDRWYGDSPLHF
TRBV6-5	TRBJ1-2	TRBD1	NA	TGTGCCAGCAGTCTGACAGGGAACTATGGCTACACCTTC	CASSLTGNYGYTF
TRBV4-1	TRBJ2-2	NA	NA	TGCGCCAGCAGCTCCCGGACATTTAGATCGGGCACCGGGGAGCTGTTTTTT	CASSSRTFRSGTGELFF
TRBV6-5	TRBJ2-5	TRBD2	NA	TGTGCCAGCAGTCCCCACGCGGGGGGGCGGGAGACCCAGTACTTC	CASSPHAGGRETQYF
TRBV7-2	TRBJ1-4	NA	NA	TGTGCCAGCAGGCTGGGAGGTAATGAAAAACTGTTTTTT	CASRLGGNEKLFF
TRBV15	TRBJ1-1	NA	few	TGTGCCACCAGCAGAGATCGGCGAGGTGAAGCTTTCTTT	CATSRDRRGEAFF
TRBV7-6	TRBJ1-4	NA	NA	TGTGCCAGCAGTTCAGCGGGGTTAACTAATGAAAAACTGTTTTTT	CASSSAGLTNEKLFF
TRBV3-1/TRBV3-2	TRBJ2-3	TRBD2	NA	TGTGCCAGCAGCCAAGGTGCTAGCGGGGGGGGAAGGCGCACAGATACGCAGTATTTT	CASSQGASGGGRRTDTQYF
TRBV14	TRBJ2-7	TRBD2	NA	TGTGCCAGCAGCCAAAGTTCGGGAGGAAGGGGCGAGCAGTACTTC	CASSQSSGGRGEQYF
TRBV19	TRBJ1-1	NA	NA	TGTGCCAGTAGTATAGGAGGGAACACTGAAGCTTTCTTT	CASSIGGNTEAFF
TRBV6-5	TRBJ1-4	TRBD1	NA	TGTGCCAGCAGTTCCCCAGGGACAGGGGCCGATGAAAAACTGTTTTTT	CASSSPGTGADEKLFF
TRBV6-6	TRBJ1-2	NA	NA	TGTGCCAGCAGCTCCCTACCACATGAGGACTATGGCTACACCTTC	CASSSLPHEDYGYTF
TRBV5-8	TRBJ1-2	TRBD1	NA	TGTGCCAGCAGCTTGGATAGGGGGCACGGCTATGGCTACACCTTC	CASSLDRGHGYGYTF
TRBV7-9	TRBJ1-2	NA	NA	TGTGCCAGCAGCCCGCGTGAGATTAACTATGGCTACACCTTC	CASSPREINYGYTF
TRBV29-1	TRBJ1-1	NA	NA	TGCAGCGTTGATGGGTTCGGAGCAGGGAAATTCAACACTGAAGCTTTCTTT	CSVDGFGAGKFNTEAFF
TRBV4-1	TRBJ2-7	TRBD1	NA	TGCGCCAGCAGCCGCCGACGCTTGGGACAGGGGATAGACGAGCAGTACTTC	CASSRRRLGQGIDEQYF
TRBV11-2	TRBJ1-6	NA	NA	TGTGCCAGCAGCCAACAGGGATTCGGTAATTCACCCCTCCACTTT	CASSQQGFGNSPLHF
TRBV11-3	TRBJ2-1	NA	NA	TGTGCCAGCAGCTTAGAGGGCGGACAAATCTACAATGAGCAGTTCTTC	CASSLEGGQIYNEQFF
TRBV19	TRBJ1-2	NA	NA	TGTGCCAGTAAGGGCAGGACAGTCTATGGCTACACCTTC	CASKGRTVYGYTF
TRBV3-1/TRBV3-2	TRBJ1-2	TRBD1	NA	TGTGCCAGCAGCCAAGATAGCGGGACAGGGGTTGGCTACACCTTC	CASSQDSGTGVGYTF
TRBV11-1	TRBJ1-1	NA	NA	TGTGCCAGCAGCTTAGTGGGCAGGGGAGACACTGAAGCTTTCTTT	CASSLVGRGDTEAFF
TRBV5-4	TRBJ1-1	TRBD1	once	TGTGCCAGCAGCTGGGGACAGAAGAACACTGAAGCTTTCTTT	CASSWGQKNTEAFF
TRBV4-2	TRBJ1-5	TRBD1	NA	TGTGCCAGCGGCCCCTTCAGTTCCGGGACAGGGGACCGCCCCTCTAATCAGCCCCAGCATTTT	CASGPFSSGTGDRPSNQPQHF
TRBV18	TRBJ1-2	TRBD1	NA	TGTGCCAGCTCACCCTCCGGGTCCCCAGGGGGTGGCTACACCTTC	CASSPSGSPGGGYTF
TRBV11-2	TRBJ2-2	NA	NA	TGTGCCAGCAGCTTTTCAAGGGGGGGACAGGCCACGAACACCGGGGAGCTGTTTTTT	CASSFSRGGQATNTGELFF
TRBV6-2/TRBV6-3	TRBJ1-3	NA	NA	TGTGCCAGCAGTTCGGACAGAGAACGAAACACCATATATTTT	CASSSDRERNTIYF
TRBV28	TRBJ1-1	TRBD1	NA	TGTGCCAGCAGTTCCCGGACAGGGGACACTGAAGCTTTCTTT	CASSSRTGDTEAFF
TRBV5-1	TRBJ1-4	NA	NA	TGCGCCAGCAGCTTGGGGCGGACCAGCGGGGGTGAAAAACTGTTTTTT	CASSLGRTSGGEKLFF
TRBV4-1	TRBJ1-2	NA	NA	TGCGCCAGCAGCCAAGAGGGGCTTGACTATGGCTACACCTTC	CASSQEGLDYGYTF
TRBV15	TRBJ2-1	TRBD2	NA	TGTGCCACCAGCACATCCGGACTAGCGGGGGTTTACAATGAGCAGTTCTTC	CATSTSGLAGVYNEQFF
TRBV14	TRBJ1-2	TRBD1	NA	TGTGCCAGCAGCCGCACAACAGGGGCTTTATACTATGGCTACACCTTC	CASSRTTGALYYGYTF
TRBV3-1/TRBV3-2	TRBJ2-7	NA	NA	TGTGCCAGCAGCCCCCGGGTGAACTACGAGCAGTACTTC	CASSPRVNYEQYF
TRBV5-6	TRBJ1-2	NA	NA	TGTGCCAGCAGCTTGCCTGACACCGAATACTATGGCTACACCTTC	CASSLPDTEYYGYTF
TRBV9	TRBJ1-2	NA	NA	TGTGCCAGCAGCTCCTCCGGGACCGCGGGGGGCTACACCTTC	CASSSSGTAGGYTF
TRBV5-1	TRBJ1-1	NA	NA	TGCGCCAGCAGCTTGGCCATTAGGGGATCCTCTGAAGCTTTCTTT	CASSLAIRGSSEAFF
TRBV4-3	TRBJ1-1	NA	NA	TGCGCCAGCAGCCAAGATCGAGTCTCCCGGACTGAAGCTTTCTTT	CASSQDRVSRTEAFF
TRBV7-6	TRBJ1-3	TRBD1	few	TGTGCCAGCAGCTCGCAACAGGGGGCCCTTTCCGGAAACACCATATATTTT	CASSSQQGALSGNTIYF
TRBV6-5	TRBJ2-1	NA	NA	TGTGCCAGCAGTTACCGGGATAGCTCCTACAATGAGCAGTTCTTC	CASSYRDSSYNEQFF